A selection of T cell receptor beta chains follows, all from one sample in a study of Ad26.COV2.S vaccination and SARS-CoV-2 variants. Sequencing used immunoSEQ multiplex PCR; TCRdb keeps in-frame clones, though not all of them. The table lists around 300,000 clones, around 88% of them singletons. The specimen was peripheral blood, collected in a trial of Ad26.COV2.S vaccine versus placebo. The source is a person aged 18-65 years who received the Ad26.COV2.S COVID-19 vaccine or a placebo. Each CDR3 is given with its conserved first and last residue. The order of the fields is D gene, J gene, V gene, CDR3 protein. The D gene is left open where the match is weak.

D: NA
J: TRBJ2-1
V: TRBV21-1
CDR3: CASSNKGLAVSSYNEQFF

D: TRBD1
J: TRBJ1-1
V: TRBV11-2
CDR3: CASSPNLSGQGRAEAFF

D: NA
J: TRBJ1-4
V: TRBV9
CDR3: CASSPHGANEKLFF

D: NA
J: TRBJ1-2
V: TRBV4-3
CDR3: CASSRMMGDGYTF

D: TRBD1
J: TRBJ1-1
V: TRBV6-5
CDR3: CASTQGDRVRAFF

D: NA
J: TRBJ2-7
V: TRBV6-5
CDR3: CASSYQYEQYF

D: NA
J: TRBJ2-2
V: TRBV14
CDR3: CASSQVLTGELFF

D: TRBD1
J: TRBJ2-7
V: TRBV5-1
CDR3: CASSMPSGTVVYEQYF

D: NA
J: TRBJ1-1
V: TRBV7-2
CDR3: CASSLVSGVMHTEAFF

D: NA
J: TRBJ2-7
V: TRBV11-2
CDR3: CASSPTWSYEQYF

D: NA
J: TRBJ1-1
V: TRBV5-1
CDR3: CASSLDRFMNTEAFF

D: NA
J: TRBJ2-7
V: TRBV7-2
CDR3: CASSSLMPSYEQYF

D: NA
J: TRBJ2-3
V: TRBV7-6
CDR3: CASSWGQETDTQYF

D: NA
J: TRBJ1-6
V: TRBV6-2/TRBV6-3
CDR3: CASSYSSTGRESPLHF

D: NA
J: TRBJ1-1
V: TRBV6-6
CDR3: CASTLDGVNTEAFF

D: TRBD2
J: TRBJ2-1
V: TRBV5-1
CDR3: CASSPGLAARNEQFF

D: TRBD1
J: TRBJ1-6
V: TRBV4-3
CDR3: CASSPGQGDSPLHF

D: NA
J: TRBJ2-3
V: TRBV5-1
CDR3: CASKRSNKFTDTQYF

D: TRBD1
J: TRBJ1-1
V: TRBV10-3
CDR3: CAINNAGTANTEAFF

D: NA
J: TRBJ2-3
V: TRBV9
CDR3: CASSVVPLTDTQYF

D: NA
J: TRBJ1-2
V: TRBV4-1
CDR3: CASSQEVGLLLGGYTF

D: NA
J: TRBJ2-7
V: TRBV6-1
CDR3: CASSDRIVHEQYF

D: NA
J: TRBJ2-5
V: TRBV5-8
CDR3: CASSPTYSRETQYF

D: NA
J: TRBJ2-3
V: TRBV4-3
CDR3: CASSQRRGPQLAQYF

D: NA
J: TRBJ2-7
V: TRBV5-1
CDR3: CASSFGRSSSYEQYF

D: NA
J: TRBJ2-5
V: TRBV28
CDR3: CATHRVQQETQYF

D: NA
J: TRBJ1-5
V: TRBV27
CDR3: CASSPIPVGISNQPQHF

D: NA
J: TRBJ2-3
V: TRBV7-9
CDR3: CASSLSGSTDTQYF

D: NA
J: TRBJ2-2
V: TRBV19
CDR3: CASSIEPPTGELFF

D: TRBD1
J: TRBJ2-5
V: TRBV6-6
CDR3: CASSRGQQETQYF

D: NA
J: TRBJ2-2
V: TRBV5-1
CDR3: CASSLGVGGPGELFF

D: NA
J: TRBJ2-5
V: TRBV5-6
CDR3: CASSIDRYQETQYF

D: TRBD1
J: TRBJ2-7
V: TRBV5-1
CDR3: CASSFETGSSYEQYF

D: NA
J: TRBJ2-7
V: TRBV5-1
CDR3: CASSLDASAYEQYF

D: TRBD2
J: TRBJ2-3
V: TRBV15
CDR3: CATSSPRAGGFTDTQYF

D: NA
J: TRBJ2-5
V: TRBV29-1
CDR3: CSVEGVKETQYF

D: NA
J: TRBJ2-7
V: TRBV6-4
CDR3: CASSDSNQGHSYEQYF

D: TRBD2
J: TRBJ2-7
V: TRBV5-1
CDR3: CASSRGGVAGFSSYEQYF

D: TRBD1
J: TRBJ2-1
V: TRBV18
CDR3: CASSRTGDPNEQFF

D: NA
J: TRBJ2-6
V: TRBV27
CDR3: CASASTSSSGANVLTF

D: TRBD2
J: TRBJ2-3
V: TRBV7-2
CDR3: CASSLRAGETDTQYF

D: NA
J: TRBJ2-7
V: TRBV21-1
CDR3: CASLESFGSYEQYF

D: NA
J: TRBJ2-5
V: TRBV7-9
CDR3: CASRPRDPKETQYF

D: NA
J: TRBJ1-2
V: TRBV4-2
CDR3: CASSQGTERGYTF

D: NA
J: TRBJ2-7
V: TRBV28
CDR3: CASSSYRDPSYEQYF

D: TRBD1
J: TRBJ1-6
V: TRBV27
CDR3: CASSPSGTGYSPLHF

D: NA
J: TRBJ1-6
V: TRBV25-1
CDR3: CASSEFRGGNSPLHF

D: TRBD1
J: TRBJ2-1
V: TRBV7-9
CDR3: CASRPRTGARNEQFF